The 16 T cell receptor beta chains listed next were all sequenced from one sample in a study of cytomegalovirus exposure and HLA in healthy donors. TCRdb keeps only in-frame clones here, not all; method: immunoSEQ multiplex PCR. The data hold over 200,000 clones, with about 90% observed a single time. Sequenced: PBMCs. The receptor source for this set is a woman aged 25-40 years in good health and CMV-seronegative.

This clone has just a few counts. This chain uses TRBV5-1 with TRBJ1-2, with 11 bases fitting TRBD1. Germline V gene sequence: CDR1 SGHRS, CDR2 YFSETQ. The V and J ends lost 0 bases and 4 bases, in that order; junction bases with no gene match: 2. This CDR3 comprises 15 residues. For the CDR3, the DNA is TGCGCCAGCAGCTTGGGGACAGGGGGCATCTATGGCTACACCTTC. Protein: CASSLGTGGIYGYTF.

The chain employs TRBV6-6 and TRBJ1-1, with D perhaps matching TRBD1 (5 bases). CDR1 and CDR2 from the germline V gene are MNHNY and SVGAGI (reference sequence). V shed 7 bases and J shed 6 bases, with 18 bases lying between them. CDR3 length: 14 amino acids. CDR3 amino acids: CASNPPGRGSEAFF. CDR3 DNA: TGTGCCAGCAATCCACCAGGGAGGGGCTCTGAAGCTTTCTTT.

V is TRBV5-5 and J is TRBJ1-2; a possible D gene is TRBD1 (5 bases). The CDR3 runs 14 residues. From germline, CDR1 is SGHKS and CDR2 YYEKEE (reference sequence). V dropped 6 bases and J dropped 0 bases, with 12 bases sitting between them. CDR3 residues: CASNLPGTNYGYTF. The CDR3 coding sequence is TGTGCCAGCAACTTACCAGGGACTAACTATGGCTACACCTTC.

This clone has only one observation. The rearrangement links TRBV11-2 to TRBJ2-1, with 7 bases matching TRBD2. The CDR3 runs 13 residues. The germline V gene encodes CDR1 SGHAT and CDR2 FQNNGV. V was pared by 4 bases and J by 9 bases, with 6 bases of the junction left unmatched. Written as DNA, the CDR3 is TGTGCCAGCAGCTCCCTAACTAGCGCTGAGCAGTTCTTC. As protein: CASSSLTSAEQFF.

The V and J genes are TRBV6-1 and TRBJ2-7, with a possible D match to TRBD2 (5 bases). Germline loops: CDR1 MNHNS, CDR2 SASEGT. The V end lost 5 bases, the J end lost 9 bases, and 14 bases lay between the germline ends. This CDR3 is built from 12 residues. CDR3 nucleotides: TGTGCCAGCAGTTTGACTACCTCCGTGCAGTACTTC. It translates to CASSLTTSVQYF.

The chain links TRBV27 to TRBJ2-1; 9 bases are shared with TRBD2. CDR1 is MNHEY, CDR2 SMNVEV, per germline (reference sequence). The CDR3 consists of 20 residues. V lost 0 bases and J lost 4; bases outside the gene matches: 16. This chain's CDR3 is CASSLSVAGVARSSYNEQFF. The CDR3 coding sequence is TGTGCCAGCAGTTTATCTGTAGCGGGAGTGGCCCGATCCTCGTACAATGAGCAGTTCTTC.

The rearrangement links TRBV7-9 to TRBJ1-5, with TRBD1 as a possible D gene (6 bases). V was shortened by 5 bases and J by 5 bases, with 13 bases between the two germline ends. This CDR3 has 14 residues. Germline V gives CDR1 SEHNR, CDR2 FQNEAQ (reference sequence). CDR3 sequence (DNA): TGTGCCAGCAGCGGTACAGGGTCCGATCAGCCCCAGCATTTT. Translated, it gives CASSGTGSDQPQHF.

The rearrangement uses TRBV6-5 and TRBJ2-3; possibly TRBD2 for D (5 bases). The CDR3 length is 13 residues. Germline CDR1 and CDR2: MNHEY and SVGAGI. Trimming removed 9 bases at V and 5 bases at J, with 15 bases between. CDR3 DNA sequence: TGTGCCAGTAGACGGACTTACGGAGATACGCAGTATTTT. It is translated as CASRRTYGDTQYF.

V is TRBV7-9 and J is TRBJ2-7, with 8 bases lining up with TRBD2. The CDR3 has 14 amino acids. The germline V gene has CDR1 SEHNR and CDR2 FQNEAQ (reference sequence). V lost 7 bases, J lost 2 bases, and 7 bases stayed unmatched. CDR3 bases: TGTGCCAGCACCGGAGCGGGAGCTGCCTACGAGCAGTACTTC. Amino acids: CASTGAGAAYEQYF.

The genes are TRBV19 and TRBJ2-7; TRBD1 might be the D (6 bases). V lost 9 bases and J lost 5, with 14 bases in between. Germline CDR1 and CDR2: LNHDA and SQIVND (reference sequence). This CDR3 has 12 amino acids. The CDR3 reads CASTGFGNEQYF. Here the CDR3 DNA reads TGTGCCAGCACAGGGTTCGGCAACGAGCAGTACTTC. Supplemented by reference TRBV19 and TRBJ2-7, the full variable domain reads DGGITQSPKYLFRKEGQNVTLSCEQNLNHDAMYWYRQDPGQGLRLIYYSQIVNDFQKGDIAEGYSVSREKKESFPLTVTSAQKNPTAFYLCASTGFGNEQYFGPGTRLTVT.

The V call is TRBV5-1, the J call TRBJ2-1; 11 nucleotides agree with TRBD2. The CDR3 has 18 residues. Trimming cost V 3 bases and J 2 bases; bases outside gene matches: 10. Germline CDR1 is SGHRS and CDR2 is YFSETQ. The CDR3 nucleotides are TGCGCCAGCAGCTCGAAGACTAGCGGGGTCCCGGCCTACAATGAGCAGTTCTTC. This gives the protein CASSSKTSGVPAYNEQFF. Based on the CDR3 plus reference TRBV5-1 and TRBJ2-1, the full variable domain is KAGVTQTPRYLIKTRGQQVTLSCSPISGHRSVSWYQQTPGQGLQFLFEYFSETQRNKGNFPGRFSGRQFSNSRSEMNVSTLELGDSALYLCASSSKTSGVPAYNEQFFGPGTRLTVL.

This clone was counted a single time. CDR3 in amino acids: CASSQKRALPSSYNEQFF. CDR3 DNA sequence: TGTGCCAGCAGCCAGAAAAGGGCCTTACCAAGCTCCTACAATGAGCAGTTCTTC. The chain has TRBV7-2 and TRBJ2-1, with D uncertain. V gave up 5 bases and J gave up 0 bases, with 20 bases separating them. The CDR3 spans 18 residues. In germline, CDR1 is SGHTA, CDR2 FQGNSA.

This clone was counted a few times. This chain links TRBV7-6 with TRBJ2-7, with D unresolved. This CDR3 has 13 residues. CDR1 and CDR2 from the germline V gene are SGHVS and FNYEAQ. Trimming took 5 bases from V and 4 from J, leaving 12 bases between them. The CDR3 is CASSRSEVYEQYF. CDR3 nucleotide sequence: TGTGCCAGCAGCAGATCGGAAGTTTACGAGCAGTACTTC.

This clone was picked up a small number of times. This chain links TRBV7-9 with TRBJ2-3; 10 bases are shared with TRBD2. The CDR3 consists of 17 residues. The V gene end was trimmed by 5 bases and the J gene end by 4 bases; junction bases not matched to a gene: 12. Germline CDR1 reads SEHNR; CDR2 reads FQNEAQ (reference sequence). DNA for the CDR3: TGTGCCAGCAGCCCCCGGACTAGCGGAACAGGCGCAGATACGCAGTATTTT. This translates into CASSPRTSGTGADTQYF. Full variable domain (remainder filled in from reference TRBV7-9 and TRBJ2-3): DTGVSQNPRHKITKRGQNVTFRCDPISEHNRLYWYRQTLGQGPEFLTYFQNEAQLEKSRLLSDRFSAERPKGSFSTLEIQRTEQGDSAMYLCASSPRTSGTGADTQYFGPGTRLTVL.

The chain joins TRBV28 to TRBJ2-7; a weak D match, TRBD1 (5 bases). The germline gives CDR1 MDHEN, CDR2 SYDVKM. The CDR3 loop spans 13 amino acids. The V end lost 2 bases, the J end lost 2 bases, and 7 bases lay between the germline ends. CDR3 bases: TGTGCCAGCAGTTTAGACAGCACCTACGAGCAGTACTTC. It specifies CASSLDSTYEQYF.

The CDR3 loop reads CSVEHRGYTF. The CDR3 bases are TGCAGCGTTGAACACAGGGGCTACACCTTC. The chain couples TRBV29-1 to TRBJ1-2, with a possible D match to TRBD1 (5 bases). Germline lookup yields CDR1 SQVTM and CDR2 ANQGSEA. This CDR3 contains 10 residues. Trimming pared 2 bases from V and 8 bases from J, leaving 6 bases between.